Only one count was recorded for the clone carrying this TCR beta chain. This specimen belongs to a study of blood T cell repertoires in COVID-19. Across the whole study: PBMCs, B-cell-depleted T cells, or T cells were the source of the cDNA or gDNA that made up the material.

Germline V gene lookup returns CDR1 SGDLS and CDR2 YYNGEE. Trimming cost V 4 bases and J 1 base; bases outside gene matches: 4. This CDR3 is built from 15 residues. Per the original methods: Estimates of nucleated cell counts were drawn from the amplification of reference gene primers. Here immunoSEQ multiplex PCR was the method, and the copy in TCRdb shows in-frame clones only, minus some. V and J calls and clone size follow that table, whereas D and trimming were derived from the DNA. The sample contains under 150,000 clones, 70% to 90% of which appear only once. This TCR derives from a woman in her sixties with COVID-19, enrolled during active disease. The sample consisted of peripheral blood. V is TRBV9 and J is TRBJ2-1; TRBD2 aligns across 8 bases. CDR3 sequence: CASSISGGSYNEQFF. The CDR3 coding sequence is TGTGCCAGCAGCATATCGGGGGGGTCCTACAATGAGCAGTTCTTC.